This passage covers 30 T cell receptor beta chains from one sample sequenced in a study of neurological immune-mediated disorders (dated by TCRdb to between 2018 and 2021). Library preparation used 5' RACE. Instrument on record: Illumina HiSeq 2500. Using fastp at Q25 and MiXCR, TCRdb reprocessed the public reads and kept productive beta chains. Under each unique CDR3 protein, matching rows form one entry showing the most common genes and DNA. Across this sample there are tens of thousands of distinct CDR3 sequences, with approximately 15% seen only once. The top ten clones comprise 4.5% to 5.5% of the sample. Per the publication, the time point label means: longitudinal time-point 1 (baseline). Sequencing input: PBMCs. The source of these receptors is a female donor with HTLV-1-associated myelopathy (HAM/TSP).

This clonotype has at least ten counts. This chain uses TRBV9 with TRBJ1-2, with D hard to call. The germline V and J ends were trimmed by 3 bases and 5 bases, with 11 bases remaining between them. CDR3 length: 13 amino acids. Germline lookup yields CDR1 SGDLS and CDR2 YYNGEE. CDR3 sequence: CASSARISYGYTF. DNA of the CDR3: TGTGCCAGCAGCGCGCGTATCAGTTATGGCTACACCTTC.

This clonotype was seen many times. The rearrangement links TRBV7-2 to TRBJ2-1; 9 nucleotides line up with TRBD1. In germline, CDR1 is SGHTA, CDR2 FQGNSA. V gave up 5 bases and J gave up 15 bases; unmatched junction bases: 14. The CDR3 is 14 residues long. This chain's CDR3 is CASSILLYGQGRFF. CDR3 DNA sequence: TGTGCCAGCAGCATACTTCTCTATGGACAGGGGAGGTTCTTC.

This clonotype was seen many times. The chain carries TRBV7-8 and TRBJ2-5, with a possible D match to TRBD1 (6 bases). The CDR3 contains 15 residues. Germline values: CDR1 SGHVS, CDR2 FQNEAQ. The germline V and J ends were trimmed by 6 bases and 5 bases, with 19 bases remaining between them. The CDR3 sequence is CASSSNQGIGETQYF. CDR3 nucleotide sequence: TGTGCCAGCAGTTCAAACCAGGGGATCGGGGAGACCCAGTACTTC.

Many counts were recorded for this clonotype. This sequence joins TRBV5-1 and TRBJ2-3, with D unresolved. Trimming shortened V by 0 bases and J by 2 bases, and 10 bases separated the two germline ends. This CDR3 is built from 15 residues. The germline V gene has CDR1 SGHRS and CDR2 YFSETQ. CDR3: CASSLDGPSTDTQYF. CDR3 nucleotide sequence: TGCGCCAGCAGCTTGGATGGGCCCTCCACAGATACGCAGTATTTT.

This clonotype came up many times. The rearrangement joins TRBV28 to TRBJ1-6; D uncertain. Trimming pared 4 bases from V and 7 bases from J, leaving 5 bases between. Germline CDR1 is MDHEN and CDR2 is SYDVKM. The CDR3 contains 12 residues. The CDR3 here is CASSSMNSPLHF. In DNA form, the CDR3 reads TGTGCCAGCAGTTCCATGAATTCACCCCTCCACTTT.

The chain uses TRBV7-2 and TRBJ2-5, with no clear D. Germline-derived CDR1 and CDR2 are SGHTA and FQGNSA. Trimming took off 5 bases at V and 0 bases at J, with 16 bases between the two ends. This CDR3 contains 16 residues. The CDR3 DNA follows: TGTGCCAGCAGCCCGTCGGGCCAGGCGTACCAAGAGACCCAGTACTTC. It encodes CASSPSGQAYQETQYF.

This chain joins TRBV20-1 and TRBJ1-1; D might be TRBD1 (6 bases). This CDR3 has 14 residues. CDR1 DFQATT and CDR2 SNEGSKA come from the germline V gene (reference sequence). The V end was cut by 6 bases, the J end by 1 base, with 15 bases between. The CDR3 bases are TGCAGTGCAACCTTCGGACAGCAGAACACTGAAGCTTTCTTT. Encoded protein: CSATFGQQNTEAFF.

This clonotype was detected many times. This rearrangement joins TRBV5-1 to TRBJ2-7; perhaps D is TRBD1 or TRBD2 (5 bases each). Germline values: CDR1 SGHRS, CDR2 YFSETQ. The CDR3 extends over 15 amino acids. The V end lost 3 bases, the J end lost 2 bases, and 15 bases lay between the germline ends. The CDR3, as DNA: TGCGCCAGCAGCTCTGGGACGGCGAAACCCTACGAGCAGTACTTC. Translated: CASSSGTAKPYEQYF.

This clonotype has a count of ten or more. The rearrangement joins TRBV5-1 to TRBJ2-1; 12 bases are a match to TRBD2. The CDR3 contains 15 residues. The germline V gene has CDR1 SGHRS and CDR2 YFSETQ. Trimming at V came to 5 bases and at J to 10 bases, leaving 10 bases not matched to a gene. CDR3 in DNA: TGCGCCAGCAGTTCCGGACTAGCGGGGCTAGGGGAGCAGTTCTTC. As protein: CASSSGLAGLGEQFF.

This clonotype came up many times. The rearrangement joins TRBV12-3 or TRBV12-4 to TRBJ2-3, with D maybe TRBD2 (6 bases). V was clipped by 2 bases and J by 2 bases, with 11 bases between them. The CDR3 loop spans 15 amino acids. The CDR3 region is CASSLNAGNTDTQYF. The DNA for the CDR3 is TGTGCCAGCAGTTTAAACGCGGGGAACACAGATACGCAGTATTTT.

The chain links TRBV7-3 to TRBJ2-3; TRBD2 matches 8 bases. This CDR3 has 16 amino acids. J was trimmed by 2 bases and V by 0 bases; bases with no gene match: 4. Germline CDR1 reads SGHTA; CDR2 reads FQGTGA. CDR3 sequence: CASSLTAGGPTDTQYF. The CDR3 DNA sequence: TGTGCCAGCAGCTTAACGGCGGGGGGACCCACAGATACGCAGTATTTT.

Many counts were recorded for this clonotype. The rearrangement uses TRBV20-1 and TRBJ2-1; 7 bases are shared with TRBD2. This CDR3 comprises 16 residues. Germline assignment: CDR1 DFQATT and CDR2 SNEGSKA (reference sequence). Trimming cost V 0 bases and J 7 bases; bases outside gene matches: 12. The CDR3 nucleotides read TGCAGTGCTAGAGATCAGGTCCAGCGGGAAAGGAATGAGCAGTTCTTC. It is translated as CSARDQVQRERNEQFF.

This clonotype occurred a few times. DNA of the CDR3: TGCAGTGCTGAGGGGACAGTTGAGACCCAGTACTTC. Translated, it gives CSAEGTVETQYF. The chain links TRBV20-1 to TRBJ2-5, with TRBD1 identical over 7 bases. The CDR3 contains 12 residues. Per germline, CDR1 DFQATT and CDR2 SNEGSKA (reference sequence). V lost 5 bases, J lost 5 bases, and 5 bases stayed unmatched.

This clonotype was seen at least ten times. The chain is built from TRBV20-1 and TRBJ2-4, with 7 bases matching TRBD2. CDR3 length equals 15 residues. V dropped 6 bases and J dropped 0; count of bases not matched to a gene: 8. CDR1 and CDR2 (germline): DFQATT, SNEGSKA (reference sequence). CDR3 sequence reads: CSALGGNLAKNIQYF. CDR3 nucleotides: TGCAGTGCCTTGGGGGGGAACCTAGCCAAAAACATTCAGTACTTC.

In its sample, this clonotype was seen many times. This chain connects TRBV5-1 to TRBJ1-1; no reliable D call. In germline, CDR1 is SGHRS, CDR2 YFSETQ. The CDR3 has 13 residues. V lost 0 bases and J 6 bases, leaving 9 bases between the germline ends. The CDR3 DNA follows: TGCGCCAGCAGCTTGGTATTTCCATCTGAAGCTTTCTTT. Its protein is CASSLVFPSEAFF.

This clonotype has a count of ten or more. CDR3 sequence reads: CATRQGPTTEAFF. DNA for the CDR3: TGTGCCACCAGACAGGGTCCCACAACTGAAGCTTTCTTT. V is TRBV2 and J is TRBJ1-1; TRBD1 matches at 7 bases. The V segment lost 10 bases and the J segment 5 bases; nucleotides outside the gene matches: 10. From germline, CDR1 is SNHLY and CDR2 FYNNEI. CDR3 length: 13 amino acids.

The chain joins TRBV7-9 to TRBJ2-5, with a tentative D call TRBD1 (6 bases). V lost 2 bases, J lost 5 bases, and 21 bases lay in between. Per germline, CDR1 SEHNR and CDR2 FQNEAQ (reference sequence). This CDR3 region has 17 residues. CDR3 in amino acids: CASSLPNRALGEETQYF. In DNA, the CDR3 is TGTGCCAGCAGCTTACCGAACAGGGCATTGGGGGAGGAGACCCAGTACTTC.

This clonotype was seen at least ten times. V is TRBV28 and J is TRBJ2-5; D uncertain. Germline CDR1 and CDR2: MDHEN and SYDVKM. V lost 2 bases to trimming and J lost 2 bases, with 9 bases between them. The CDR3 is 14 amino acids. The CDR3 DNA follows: TGTGCCAGCAGTTTAGTCGGGCAGCAAGAGACCCAGTACTTC. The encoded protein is CASSLVGQQETQYF.

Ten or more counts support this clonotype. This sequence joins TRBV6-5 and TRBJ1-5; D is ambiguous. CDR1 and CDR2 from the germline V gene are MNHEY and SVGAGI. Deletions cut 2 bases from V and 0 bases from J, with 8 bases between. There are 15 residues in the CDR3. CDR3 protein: CASSYGVGSNQPQHF. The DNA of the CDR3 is TGTGCCAGCAGTTACGGGGTTGGTAGCAATCAGCCCCAGCATTTT.

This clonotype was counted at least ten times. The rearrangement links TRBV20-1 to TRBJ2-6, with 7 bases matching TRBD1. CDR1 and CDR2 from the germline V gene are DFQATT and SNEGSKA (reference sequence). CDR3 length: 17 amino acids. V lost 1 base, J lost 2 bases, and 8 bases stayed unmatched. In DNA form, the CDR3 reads TGCAGTGCTAGAGCCCTGGGACAGCTCACTGGGGCCAACGTCCTGACTTTC. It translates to CSARALGQLTGANVLTF.

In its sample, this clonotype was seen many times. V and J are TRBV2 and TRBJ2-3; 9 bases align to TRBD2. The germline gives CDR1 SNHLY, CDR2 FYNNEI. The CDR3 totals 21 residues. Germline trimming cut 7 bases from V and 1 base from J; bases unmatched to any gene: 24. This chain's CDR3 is CASNVEWASGDIHYGTDTQYF. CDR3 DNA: TGTGCCAGCAATGTGGAGTGGGCTAGCGGGGATATTCACTATGGCACAGATACGCAGTATTTT.

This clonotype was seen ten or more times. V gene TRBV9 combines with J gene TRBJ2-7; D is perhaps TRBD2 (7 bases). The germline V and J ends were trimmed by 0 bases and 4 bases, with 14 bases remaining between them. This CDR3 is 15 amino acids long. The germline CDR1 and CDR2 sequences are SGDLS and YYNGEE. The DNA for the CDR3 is TGTGCCAGCAGCGTAGGGGGCGGGGGCCTTTACGAGCAGTACTTC. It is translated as CASSVGGGGLYEQYF.

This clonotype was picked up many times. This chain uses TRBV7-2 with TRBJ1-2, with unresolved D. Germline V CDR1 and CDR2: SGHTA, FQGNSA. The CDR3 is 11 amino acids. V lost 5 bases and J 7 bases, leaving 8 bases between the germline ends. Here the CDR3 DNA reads TGTGCCAGCAGCCTCAAGGGTGGCTACACCTTC. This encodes CASSLKGGYTF.

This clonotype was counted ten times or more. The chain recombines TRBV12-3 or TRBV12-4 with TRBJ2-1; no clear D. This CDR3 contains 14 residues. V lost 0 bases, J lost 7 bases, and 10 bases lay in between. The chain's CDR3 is CASSLAETENEQFF. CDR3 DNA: TGTGCCAGCAGTTTAGCCGAGACGGAGAATGAGCAGTTCTTC.

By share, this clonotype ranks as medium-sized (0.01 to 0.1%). The CDR3 loop is CASEGTSGGPSEQYF. In DNA form, the CDR3 reads TGCGCCAGCGAAGGGACTAGCGGGGGCCCCAGCGAGCAGTACTTC. The chain employs TRBV5-1 and TRBJ2-7; 14 nucleotides agree with TRBD2. Trimming cost V 7 bases and J 6 bases; bases outside gene matches: 9. The germline V gene has CDR1 SGHRS and CDR2 YFSETQ. The CDR3 contains 15 residues.

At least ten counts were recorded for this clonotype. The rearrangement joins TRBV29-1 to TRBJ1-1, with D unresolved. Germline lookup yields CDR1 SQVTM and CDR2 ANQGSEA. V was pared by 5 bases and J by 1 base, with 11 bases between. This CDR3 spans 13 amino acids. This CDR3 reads CSVRKGGNTEAFF. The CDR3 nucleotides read TGCAGCGTTAGAAAGGGAGGGAACACTGAAGCTTTCTTT. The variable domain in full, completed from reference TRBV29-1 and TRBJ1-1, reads SAVISQKPSRDICQRGTSLTIQCQVDSQVTMMFWYRQQPGQSLTLIATANQGSEATYESGFVIDKFPISRPNLTFSTLTVSNMSPEDSSIYLCSVRKGGNTEAFFGQGTRLTVV.

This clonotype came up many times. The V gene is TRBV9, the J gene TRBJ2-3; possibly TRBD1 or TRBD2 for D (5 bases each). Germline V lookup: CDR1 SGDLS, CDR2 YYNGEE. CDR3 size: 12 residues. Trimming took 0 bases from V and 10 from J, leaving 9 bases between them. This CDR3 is CASSVGGEAQYF. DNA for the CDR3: TGTGCCAGCAGCGTAGGAGGGGAAGCGCAGTATTTT.

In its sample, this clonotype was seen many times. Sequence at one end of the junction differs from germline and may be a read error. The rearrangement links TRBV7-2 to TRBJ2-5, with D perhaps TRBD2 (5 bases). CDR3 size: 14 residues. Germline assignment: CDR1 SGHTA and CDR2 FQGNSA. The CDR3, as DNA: TGTGCCAGCAGCCTAGCTTATATCAAAGAGACCCAGTACTTC. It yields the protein CASSLAYIKETQYF.

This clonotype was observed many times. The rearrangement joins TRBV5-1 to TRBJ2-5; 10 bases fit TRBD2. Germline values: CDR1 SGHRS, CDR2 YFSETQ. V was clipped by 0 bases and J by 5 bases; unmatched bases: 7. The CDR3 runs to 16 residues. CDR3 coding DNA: TGCGCCAGCAGCTTGGGGAGCGGGGGGGCCTCGGAGACCCAGTACTTC. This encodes CASSLGSGGASETQYF.

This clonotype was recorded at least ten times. The CDR3 DNA follows: TGTGCCAGCAGCTCCGGACGGGACGGTGACACCGGGGAGCTGTTTTTT. Its translation: CASSSGRDGDTGELFF. This chain links TRBV5-6 with TRBJ2-2, with D tentatively TRBD1 or TRBD2 (5 bases each). This CDR3 comprises 16 residues. Germline-derived CDR1 and CDR2 are SGHDT and YYEEEE. V was trimmed by 3 bases and J by 3 bases, leaving 15 bases between them.